This T cell receptor beta chain originates from a study of blood T cell repertoires in COVID-19. Germline V gives CDR1 MNHEY, CDR2 SMNVEV (reference sequence). The CDR3 covers 15 residues. Trimming took off 1 base at V and 4 bases at J, with 11 bases between the two ends. The table came from immunoSEQ multiplex PCR; TCRdb's copy has only in-frame clones and leaves some out. Of more than 100,000 clones listed, 84% are singletons. This clone showed up just once. The source of this sequence is a woman under 40 who had recovered from COVID-19. The V and J genes are TRBV27 and TRBJ2-1; the D gene is possibly TRBD2 (5 bases). The source material was peripheral blood. CDR3: CASSLFPAAYNEQFF. For the CDR3, the DNA is TGTGCCAGCAGTTTATTCCCAGCGGCGTACAATGAGCAGTTCTTC.